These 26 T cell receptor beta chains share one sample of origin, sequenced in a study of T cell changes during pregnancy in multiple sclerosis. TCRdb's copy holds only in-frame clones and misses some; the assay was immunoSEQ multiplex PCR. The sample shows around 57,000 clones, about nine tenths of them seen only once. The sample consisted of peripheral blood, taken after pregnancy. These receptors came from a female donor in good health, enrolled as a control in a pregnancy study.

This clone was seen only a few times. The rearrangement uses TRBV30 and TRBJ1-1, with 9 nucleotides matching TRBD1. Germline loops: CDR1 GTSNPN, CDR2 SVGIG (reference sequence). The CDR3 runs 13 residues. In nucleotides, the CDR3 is TGTGCTATGGGGGACAGGGATGTCACTGAAGCTTTCTTT. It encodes CAMGDRDVTEAFF.

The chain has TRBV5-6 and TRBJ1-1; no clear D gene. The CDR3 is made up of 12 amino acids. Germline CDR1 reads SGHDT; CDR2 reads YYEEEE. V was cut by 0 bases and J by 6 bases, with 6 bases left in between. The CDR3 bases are TGTGCCAGCAGCTTGGCCAGCGCTGAAGCTTTCTTT. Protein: CASSLASAEAFF.

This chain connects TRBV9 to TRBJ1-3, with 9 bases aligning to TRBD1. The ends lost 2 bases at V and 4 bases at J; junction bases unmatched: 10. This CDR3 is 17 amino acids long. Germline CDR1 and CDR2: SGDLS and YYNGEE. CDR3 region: CASSVGTGSVIGNTIYF. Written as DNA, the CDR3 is TGTGCCAGCAGCGTCGGGACAGGGTCGGTTATCGGAAACACCATATATTTT.

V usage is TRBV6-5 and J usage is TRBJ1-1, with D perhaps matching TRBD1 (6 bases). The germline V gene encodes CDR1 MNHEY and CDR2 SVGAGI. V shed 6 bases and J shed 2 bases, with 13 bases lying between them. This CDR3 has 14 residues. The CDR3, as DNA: TGTGCCAGCAGCACAGGGTTAGGTAACACTGAAGCTTTCTTT. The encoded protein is CASSTGLGNTEAFF.

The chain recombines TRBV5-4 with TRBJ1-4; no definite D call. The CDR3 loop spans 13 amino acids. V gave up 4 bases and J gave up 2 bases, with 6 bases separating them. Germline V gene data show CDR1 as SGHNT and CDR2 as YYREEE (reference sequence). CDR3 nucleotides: TGTGCCAGCAGCGAGGGTACTAATGAAAAACTGTTTTTT. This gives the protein CASSEGTNEKLFF.

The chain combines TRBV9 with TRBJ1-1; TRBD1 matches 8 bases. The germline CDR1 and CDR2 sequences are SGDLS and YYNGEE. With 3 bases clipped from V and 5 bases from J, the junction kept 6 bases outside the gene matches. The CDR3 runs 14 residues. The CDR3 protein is CASSESTGVTEAFF. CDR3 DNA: TGTGCCAGCAGCGAATCGACAGGGGTTACTGAAGCTTTCTTT.

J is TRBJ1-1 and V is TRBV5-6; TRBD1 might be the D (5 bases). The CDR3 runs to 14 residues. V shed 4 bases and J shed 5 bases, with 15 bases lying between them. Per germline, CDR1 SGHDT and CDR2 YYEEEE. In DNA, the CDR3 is TGTGCCAGCAGCCCTGACTGGGGGGGGACTGAAGCTTTCTTT. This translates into CASSPDWGGTEAFF.

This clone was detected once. This CDR3 reads CASSQEGRGAGTDTQYF. The CDR3 DNA reads as TGCGCCAGCAGCCAAGAAGGGAGGGGGGCCGGCACAGATACGCAGTATTTT. The chain links TRBV4-3 to TRBJ2-3; D may be TRBD2 (7 bases). CDR1 is LGHNA, CDR2 YSLEER, per germline. The V and J ends lost 0 bases and 1 base respectively, with 14 bases between them. CDR3 length: 17 residues.

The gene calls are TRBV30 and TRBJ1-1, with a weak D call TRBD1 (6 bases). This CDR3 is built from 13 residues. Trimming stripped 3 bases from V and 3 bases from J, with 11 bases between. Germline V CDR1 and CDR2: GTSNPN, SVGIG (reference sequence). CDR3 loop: CAWRMDSHTEAFF. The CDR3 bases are TGTGCCTGGAGGATGGACAGTCACACTGAAGCTTTCTTT.

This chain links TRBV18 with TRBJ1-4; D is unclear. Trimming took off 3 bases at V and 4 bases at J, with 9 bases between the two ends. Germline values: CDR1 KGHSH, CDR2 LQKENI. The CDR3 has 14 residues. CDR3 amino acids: CASSPGQYNEKLFF. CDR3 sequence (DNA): TGTGCCAGCTCACCGGGCCAATATAATGAAAAACTGTTTTTT.

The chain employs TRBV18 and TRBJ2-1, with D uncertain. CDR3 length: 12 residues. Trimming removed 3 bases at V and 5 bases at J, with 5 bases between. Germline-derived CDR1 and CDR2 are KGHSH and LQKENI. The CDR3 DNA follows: TGTGCCAGCTCACCCACAGACAATGAGCAGTTCTTC. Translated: CASSPTDNEQFF.

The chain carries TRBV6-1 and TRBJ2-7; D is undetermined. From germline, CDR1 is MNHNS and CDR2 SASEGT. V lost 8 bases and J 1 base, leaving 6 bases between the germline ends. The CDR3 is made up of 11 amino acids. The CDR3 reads CASVHSYEQYF. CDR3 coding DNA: TGTGCCAGCGTTCATTCCTACGAGCAGTACTTC.

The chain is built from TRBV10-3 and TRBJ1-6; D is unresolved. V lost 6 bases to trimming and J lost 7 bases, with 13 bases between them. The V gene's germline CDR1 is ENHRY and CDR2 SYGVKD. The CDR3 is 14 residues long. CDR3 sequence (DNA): TGTGCCATCAGCCCATCGCTAGCGAATTCACCCCTCCACTTT. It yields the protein CAISPSLANSPLHF.

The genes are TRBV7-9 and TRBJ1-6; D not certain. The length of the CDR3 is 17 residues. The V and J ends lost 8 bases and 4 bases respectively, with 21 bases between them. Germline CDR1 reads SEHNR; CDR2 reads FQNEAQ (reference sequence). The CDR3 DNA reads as TGTGCCAGCGAGGGCAGGCCTATAGAGGGATATAATTCACCCCTCCACTTT. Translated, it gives CASEGRPIEGYNSPLHF.

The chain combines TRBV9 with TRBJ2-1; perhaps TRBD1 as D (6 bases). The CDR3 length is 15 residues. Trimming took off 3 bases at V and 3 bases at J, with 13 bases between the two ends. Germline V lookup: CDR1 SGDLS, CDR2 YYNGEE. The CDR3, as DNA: TGTGCCAGCAGCGACACTGGACAGTTCTACAATGAGCAGTTCTTC. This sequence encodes CASSDTGQFYNEQFF.

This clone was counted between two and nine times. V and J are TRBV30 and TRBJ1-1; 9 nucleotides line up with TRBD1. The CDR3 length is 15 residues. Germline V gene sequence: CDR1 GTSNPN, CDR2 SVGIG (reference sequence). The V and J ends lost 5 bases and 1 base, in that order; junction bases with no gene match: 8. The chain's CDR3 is CAWVHGTGPNTEAFF. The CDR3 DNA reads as TGTGCCTGGGTCCATGGGACAGGGCCGAACACTGAAGCTTTCTTT.

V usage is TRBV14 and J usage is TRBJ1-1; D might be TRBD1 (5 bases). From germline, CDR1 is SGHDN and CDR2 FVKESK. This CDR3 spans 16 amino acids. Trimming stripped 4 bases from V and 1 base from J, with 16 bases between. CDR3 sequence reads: CASSLRRGTGNTEAFF. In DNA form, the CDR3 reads TGTGCCAGCAGCCTAAGGCGAGGGACTGGGAACACTGAAGCTTTCTTT. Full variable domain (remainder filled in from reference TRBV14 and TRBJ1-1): EAGVTQFPSHSVIEKGQTVTLRCDPISGHDNLYWYRRVMGKEIKFLLHFVKESKQDESGMPNNRFLAERTGGTYSTLKVQPAELEDSGVYFCASSLRRGTGNTEAFFGQGTRLTVV.

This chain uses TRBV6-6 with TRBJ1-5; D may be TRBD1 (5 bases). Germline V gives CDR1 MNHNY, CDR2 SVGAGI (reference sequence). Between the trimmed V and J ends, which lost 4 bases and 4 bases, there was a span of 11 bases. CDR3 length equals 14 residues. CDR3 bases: TGTGCCAGCAGTTCAGGGCTTCAAAATCAGCCCCAGCATTTT. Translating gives CASSSGLQNQPQHF.

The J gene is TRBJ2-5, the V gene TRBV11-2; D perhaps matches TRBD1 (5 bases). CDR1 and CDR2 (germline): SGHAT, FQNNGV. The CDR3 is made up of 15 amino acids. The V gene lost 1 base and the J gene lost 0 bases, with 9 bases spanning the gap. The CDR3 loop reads CASSLGQLNQETQYF. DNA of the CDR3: TGTGCCAGCAGCTTAGGACAGCTAAACCAAGAGACCCAGTACTTC.

CDR3 bases: TGTGCCAGCAGCGTGCGAACGGGGGAGACCCAGTACTTC. It codes for CASSVRTGETQYF. The V gene is TRBV27, the J gene TRBJ2-5; D perhaps matches TRBD2 (5 bases). Looked up from germline, CDR1 is MNHEY and CDR2 is SMNVEV (reference sequence). Trimming stripped 6 bases from V and 5 bases from J, with 13 bases between. There are 13 residues in the CDR3.

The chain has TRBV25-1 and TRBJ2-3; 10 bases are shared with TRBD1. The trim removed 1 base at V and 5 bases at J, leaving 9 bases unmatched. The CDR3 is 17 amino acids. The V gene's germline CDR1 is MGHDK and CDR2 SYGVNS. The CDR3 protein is CASSEFTGTGVRDTQYF. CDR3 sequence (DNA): TGTGCCAGCAGTGAATTCACCGGGACAGGGGTCCGAGATACGCAGTATTTT.

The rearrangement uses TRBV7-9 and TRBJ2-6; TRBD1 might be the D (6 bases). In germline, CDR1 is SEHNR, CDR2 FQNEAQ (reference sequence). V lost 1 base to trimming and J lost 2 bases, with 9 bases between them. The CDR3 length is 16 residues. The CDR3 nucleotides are TGTGCCAGCAGCTTAGTTTCAGGGGCTGGGGCCAACGTCCTGACTTTC. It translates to CASSLVSGAGANVLTF.

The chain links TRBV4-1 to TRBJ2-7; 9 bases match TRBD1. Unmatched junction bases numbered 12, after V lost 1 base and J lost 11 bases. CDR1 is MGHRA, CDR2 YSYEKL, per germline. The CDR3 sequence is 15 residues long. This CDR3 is CASSQGRTGEGKEYF. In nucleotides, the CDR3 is TGCGCCAGCAGCCAAGGACGGACAGGGGAAGGAAAGGAGTACTTC.

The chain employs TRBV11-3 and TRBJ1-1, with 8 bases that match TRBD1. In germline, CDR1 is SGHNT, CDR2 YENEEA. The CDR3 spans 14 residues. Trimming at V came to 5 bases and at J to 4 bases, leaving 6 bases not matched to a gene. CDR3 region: CASSQTGGTTEAFF. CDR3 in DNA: TGTGCCAGCAGCCAAACAGGGGGGACCACTGAAGCTTTCTTT.

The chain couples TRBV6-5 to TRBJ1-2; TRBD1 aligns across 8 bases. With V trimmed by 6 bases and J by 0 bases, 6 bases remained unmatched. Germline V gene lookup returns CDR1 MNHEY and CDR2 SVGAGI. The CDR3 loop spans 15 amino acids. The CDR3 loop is CASSTGGRTNYGYTF. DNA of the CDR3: TGTGCCAGCAGCACAGGGGGTCGAACTAACTATGGCTACACCTTC.

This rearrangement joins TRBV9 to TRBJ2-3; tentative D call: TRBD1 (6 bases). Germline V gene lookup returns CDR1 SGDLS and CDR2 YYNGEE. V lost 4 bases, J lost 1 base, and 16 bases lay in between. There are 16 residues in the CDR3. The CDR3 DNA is TGTGCCAGCAGCCAAGGAGGCAGGGGACGCACAGATACGCAGTATTTT. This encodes CASSQGGRGRTDTQYF.